The table lists the clone carrying this TCR beta chain with a count of one. Original handling: It was from reference gene primer amplification that nucleated cell counts were estimated. Produced via immunoSEQ multiplex PCR; TCRdb's table is partial and in-frame only. V, J and clone size were drawn from that table, and D and trimming were deduced from the DNA. Of just under 60,000 clones in the sample, around 81% were seen once. The record originates from a study of blood T cell repertoires in COVID-19. As for the study in general: Researchers got acute and convalescent COVID-19 samples from the United States, Italy and Spain. From T cells, B-cell-depleted T cells, or PBMCs came the material, which was cDNA or gDNA.

V was cut by 4 bases and J by 1 base, with 13 bases left in between. The length of the CDR3 is 15 residues. CDR1 LNHDA and CDR2 SQIVND come from the germline V gene (reference sequence). The source of this sequence is an elderly man with COVID-19, enrolled during active disease. The rearrangement uses TRBV19 and TRBJ1-1, with D tentatively TRBD1 (6 bases). Sequencing was done on a sample of peripheral blood. This chain's CDR3 is CASSTPGASNTEAFF. CDR3 nucleotides: TGTGCCAGTAGTACCCCAGGGGCTTCGAACACTGAAGCTTTCTTT.